This T cell receptor beta chain came from a study of identical twins. Study results and caveats: Fewer insertions marked abundant cord blood beta clonotypes; young adult naive trended weakly, memory not at all. Among monozygotic twins, out-of-frame TCR alpha sharing exceeded what models predicted. These conclusions were based on statistical analysis (cross-sectional, not following the same donors). Zero-insertion analyses might be partly confounded by invariant T cells like MAIT and iNKT.

TCRdb re-derived calls from the 5' RACE reads in MiXCR, one entry per CDR3 protein. The sample contains 1,800,000 or so distinct CDR3 sequences, about 30% of which appear only once. As for this clonotype: Its specificity is unknown.

Germline loops: CDR1 ENHRY, CDR2 SYGVKD. The CDR3 runs 14 residues. Between the trimmed V and J ends, which lost 4 bases and 2 bases, there was a span of 12 bases. Specimen: cord blood. The V gene is TRBV10-3, the J gene TRBJ2-7, with a possible D match to TRBD1 (6 bases). The source of this sequence is a newborn girl in good health. The CDR3 DNA follows: TGTGCCATCAGTGGTCTAAACAGGGCCTACGAGCAGTACTTC. Amino acid sequence: CAISGLNRAYEQYF.